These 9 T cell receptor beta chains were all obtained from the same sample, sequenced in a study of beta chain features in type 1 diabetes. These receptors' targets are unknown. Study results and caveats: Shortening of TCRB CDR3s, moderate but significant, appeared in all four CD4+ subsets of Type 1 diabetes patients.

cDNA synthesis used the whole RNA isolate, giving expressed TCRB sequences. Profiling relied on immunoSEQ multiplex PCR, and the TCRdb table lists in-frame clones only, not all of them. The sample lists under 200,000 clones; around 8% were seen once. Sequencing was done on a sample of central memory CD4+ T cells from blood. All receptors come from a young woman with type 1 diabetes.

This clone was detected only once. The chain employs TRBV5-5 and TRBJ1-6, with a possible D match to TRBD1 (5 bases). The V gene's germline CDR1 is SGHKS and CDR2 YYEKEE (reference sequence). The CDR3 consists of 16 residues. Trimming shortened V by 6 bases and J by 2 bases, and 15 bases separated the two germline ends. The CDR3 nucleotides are TGTGCCAGCACCTTTAAGCAGGGAACCTATAATTCACCCCTCCACTTT. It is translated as CASTFKQGTYNSPLHF.

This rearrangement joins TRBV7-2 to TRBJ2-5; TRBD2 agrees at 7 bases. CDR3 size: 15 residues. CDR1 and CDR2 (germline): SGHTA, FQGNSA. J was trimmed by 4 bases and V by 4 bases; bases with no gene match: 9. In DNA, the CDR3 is TGTGCCAGCAGCTCGAACCAACCGGGAGGAGAGACCCAGTACTTC. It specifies CASSSNQPGGETQYF.

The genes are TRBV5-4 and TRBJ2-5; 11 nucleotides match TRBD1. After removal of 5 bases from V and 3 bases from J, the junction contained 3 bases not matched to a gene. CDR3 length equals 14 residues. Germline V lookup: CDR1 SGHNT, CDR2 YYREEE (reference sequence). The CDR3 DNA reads TGTGCCAGCAGAGCGGGACAGGGGGAAGAGACCCAGTACTTC. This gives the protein CASRAGQGEETQYF.

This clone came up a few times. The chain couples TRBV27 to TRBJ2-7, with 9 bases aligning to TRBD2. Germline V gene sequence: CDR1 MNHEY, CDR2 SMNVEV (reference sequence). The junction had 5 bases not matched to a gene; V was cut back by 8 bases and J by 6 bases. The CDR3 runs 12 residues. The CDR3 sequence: CASGREGLEQYF. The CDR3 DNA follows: TGTGCCAGCGGGCGGGAGGGCCTCGAGCAGTACTTC.

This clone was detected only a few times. Written as DNA, the CDR3 is TGTGCCAGCGCTAGCGGACACACAGATACGCAGTATTTT. Its protein is CASASGHTDTQYF. The V gene is TRBV7-3, the J gene TRBJ2-3, with 7 bases identical to TRBD2. The V and J ends lost 8 bases and 2 bases, in that order; junction bases with no gene match: 4. From germline, CDR1 is SGHTA and CDR2 FQGTGA. CDR3 length equals 13 residues. The whole variable domain, filled in from reference TRBV7-3 and TRBJ2-3, reads GAGVSQTPSNKVTEKGKYVELRCDPISGHTALYWYRQSLGQGPEFLIYFQGTGAADDSGLPNDRFFAVRPEGSVSTLKIQRTERGDSAVYLCASASGHTDTQYFGPGTRLTVL.

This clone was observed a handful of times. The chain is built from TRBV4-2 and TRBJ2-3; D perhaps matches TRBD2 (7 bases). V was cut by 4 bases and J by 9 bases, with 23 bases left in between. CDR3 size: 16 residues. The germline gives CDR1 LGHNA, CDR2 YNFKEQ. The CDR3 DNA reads TGTGCCAGCAGCCCGAAGGGGGGGACTTTACGAAAAACGCAGTATTTT. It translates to CASSPKGGTLRKTQYF.

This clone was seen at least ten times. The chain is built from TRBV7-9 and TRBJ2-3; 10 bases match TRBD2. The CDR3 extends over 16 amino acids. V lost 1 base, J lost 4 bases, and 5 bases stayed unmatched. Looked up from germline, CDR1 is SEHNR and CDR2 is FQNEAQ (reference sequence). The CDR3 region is CASSLVPSGRPDTQYF. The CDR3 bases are TGTGCCAGCAGCTTAGTCCCTAGCGGGAGACCAGATACGCAGTATTTT. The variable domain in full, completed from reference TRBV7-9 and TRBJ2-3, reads DTGVSQNPRHKITKRGQNVTFRCDPISEHNRLYWYRQTLGQGPEFLTYFQNEAQLEKSRLLSDRFSAERPKGSFSTLEIQRTEQGDSAMYLCASSLVPSGRPDTQYFGPGTRLTVL.

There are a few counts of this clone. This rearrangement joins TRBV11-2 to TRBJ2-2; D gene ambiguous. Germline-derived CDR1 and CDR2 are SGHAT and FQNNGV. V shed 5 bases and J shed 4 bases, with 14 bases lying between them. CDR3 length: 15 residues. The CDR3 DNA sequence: TGTGCCAGCAGCACCCCGGGTCGAAGCACCGGGGAGCTGTTTTTT. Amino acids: CASSTPGRSTGELFF.

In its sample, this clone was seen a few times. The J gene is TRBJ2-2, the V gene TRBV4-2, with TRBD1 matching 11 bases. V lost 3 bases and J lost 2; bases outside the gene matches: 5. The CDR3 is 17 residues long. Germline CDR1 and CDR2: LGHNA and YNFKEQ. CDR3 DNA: TGTGCCAGCAGCCAGACCGGGACAGGGGGTAACACCGGGGAGCTGTTTTTT. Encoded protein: CASSQTGTGGNTGELFF.